This TCR beta chain was captured in a study of T cell responses to AZD1222 COVID-19 vaccine. Measured with immunoSEQ multiplex PCR; TCRdb has only the in-frame clones, and not every one. The repertoire holds approximately 170,000 clones, with 80% to 90% as singletons. This CDR3 is built from 13 residues. The germline V and J ends were trimmed by 8 bases and 4 bases, with 15 bases remaining between them. Per the germline V gene, CDR1 is LNHDA and CDR2 is SQIVND (reference sequence). The TCR originated in an adult in good health. The V gene is TRBV19, the J gene TRBJ2-7; D is perhaps TRBD1 or TRBD2 (7 bases each). Material: peripheral blood, obtained on day 0 of AZD1222 vaccination. Here the CDR3 DNA reads TGTGCCAGTTCGGGGAGGGGGCGATACGAGCAGTACTTC. It specifies CASSGRGRYEQYF.